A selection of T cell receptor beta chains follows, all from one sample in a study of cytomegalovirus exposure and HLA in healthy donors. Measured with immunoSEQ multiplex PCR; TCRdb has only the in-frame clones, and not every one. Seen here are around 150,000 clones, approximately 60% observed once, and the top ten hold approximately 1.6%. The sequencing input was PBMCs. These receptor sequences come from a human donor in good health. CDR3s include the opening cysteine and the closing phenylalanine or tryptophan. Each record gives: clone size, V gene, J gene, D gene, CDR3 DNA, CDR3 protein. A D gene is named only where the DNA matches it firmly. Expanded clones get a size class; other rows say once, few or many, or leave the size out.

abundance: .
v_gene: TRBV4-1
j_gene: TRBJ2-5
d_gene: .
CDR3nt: TGCGCCAGCAGCACAGGGTTTGAGACCCAGTACTTC
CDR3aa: CASSTGFETQYF

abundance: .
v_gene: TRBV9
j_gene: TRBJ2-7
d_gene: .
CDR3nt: TGTGCCAGCAGCGTAGAGGGACGGGGGATTGAGCAGTACTTC
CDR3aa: CASSVEGRGIEQYF

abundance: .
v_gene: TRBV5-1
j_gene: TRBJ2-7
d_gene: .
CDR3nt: TGCGCCAGCAGCTTGTCCGGGGAAGCCTACGAGCAGTACTTC
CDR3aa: CASSLSGEAYEQYF

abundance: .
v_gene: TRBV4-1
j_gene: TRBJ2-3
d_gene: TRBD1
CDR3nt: TGCGCCAGCAGCCAGATTCTTGGGACAGACACAGATACGCAGTATTTT
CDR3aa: CASSQILGTDTDTQYF

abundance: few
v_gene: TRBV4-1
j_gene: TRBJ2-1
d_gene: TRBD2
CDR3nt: TGCGCCAGCAGCCCCGAGCGGGAGGACTACAATGAGCAGTTCTTC
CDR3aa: CASSPEREDYNEQFF

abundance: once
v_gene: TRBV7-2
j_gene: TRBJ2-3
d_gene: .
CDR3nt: TGTGCCAGCAGCTTAGGGGCGGGATGGTCCACAGATACGCAGTATTTT
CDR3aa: CASSLGAGWSTDTQYF

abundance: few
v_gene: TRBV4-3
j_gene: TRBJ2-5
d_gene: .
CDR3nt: TGCGCCAGCAGCCCTTCCCCCGGGAGTAGAGAGACCCAGTACTTC
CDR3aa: CASSPSPGSRETQYF

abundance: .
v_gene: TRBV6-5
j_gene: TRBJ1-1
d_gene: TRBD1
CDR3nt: TGTGCCAGCAGCCTCGGACAGGGGAACACTGAAGCTTTCTTT
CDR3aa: CASSLGQGNTEAFF

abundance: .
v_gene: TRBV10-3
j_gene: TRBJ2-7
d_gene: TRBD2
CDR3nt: TGTGCCATCAGTAGGGTAACCGGGACTAGCGACCCCTACGAGCAGTACTTC
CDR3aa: CAISRVTGTSDPYEQYF

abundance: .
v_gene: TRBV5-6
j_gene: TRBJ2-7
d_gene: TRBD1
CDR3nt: TGTGCCAGCAGCACCGGGACAGTATACGAGCAGTACTTC
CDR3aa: CASSTGTVYEQYF

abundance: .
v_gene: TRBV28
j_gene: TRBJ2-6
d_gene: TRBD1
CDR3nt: TGTGCCAGCAGTTCCCGGACAGGGGGGCCTGGGGCCAACGTCCTGACTTTC
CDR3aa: CASSSRTGGPGANVLTF

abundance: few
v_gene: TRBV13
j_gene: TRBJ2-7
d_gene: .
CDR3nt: TGTGCCAGCAGCTCGACCGGGACACCTCCCTACGAGCAGTACTTC
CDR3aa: CASSSTGTPPYEQYF

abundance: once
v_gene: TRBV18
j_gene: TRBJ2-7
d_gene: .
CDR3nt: TGTGCCAGCTCACCAATGACAGAGTCCTACGAGCAGTACTTC
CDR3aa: CASSPMTESYEQYF

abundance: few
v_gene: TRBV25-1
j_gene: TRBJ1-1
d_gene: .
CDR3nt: TGTGCCACCGAGGTGGGTACTGAAGCTTTCTTT
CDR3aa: CATEVGTEAFF

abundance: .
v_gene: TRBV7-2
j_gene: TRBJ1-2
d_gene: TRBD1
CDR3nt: TGTGCCAGCAGCCCACATCGGACAGGGGAGGCCTATGGCTACACCTTC
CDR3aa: CASSPHRTGEAYGYTF

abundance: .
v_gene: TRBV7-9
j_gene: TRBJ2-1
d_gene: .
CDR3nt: TGTGCCAGCAGCTCGACAGGGAAAGGGAGGGAGCAGTTCTTC
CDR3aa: CASSSTGKGREQFF

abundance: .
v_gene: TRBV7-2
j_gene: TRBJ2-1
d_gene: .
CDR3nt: TGTGCCAGCAGCTTGGGGAGTTGGGATGAGCAGTTCTTC
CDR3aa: CASSLGSWDEQFF

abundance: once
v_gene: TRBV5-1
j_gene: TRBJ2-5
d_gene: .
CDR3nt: TGCGCCATCAGCTTTGAGGGTGAAGAGACCCAGTACTTC
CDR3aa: CAISFEGEETQYF

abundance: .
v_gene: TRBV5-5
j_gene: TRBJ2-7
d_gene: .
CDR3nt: TGTGCCAGCAGCTTGCAGGGTATGAATACCTACGAGCAGTACTTC
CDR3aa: CASSLQGMNTYEQYF

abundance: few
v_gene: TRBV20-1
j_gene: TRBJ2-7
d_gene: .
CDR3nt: TGCAGTGTTGAACAGTCCTACGAGCAGTACTTC
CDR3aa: CSVEQSYEQYF

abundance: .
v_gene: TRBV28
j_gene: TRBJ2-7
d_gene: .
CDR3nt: TGTGCCAGCAGCAGGGATGCCTACGAGCAGTACTTC
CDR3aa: CASSRDAYEQYF

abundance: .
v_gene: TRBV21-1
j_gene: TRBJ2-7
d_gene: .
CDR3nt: TGTGCCAGCAGCCTCCGGACGCGACGGGAGATGCACTTC
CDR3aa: CASSLRTRREMHF

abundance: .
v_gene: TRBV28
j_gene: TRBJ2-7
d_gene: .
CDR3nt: TGTGCCAGCAGTCCCACCGACAGCTACGAGCAGTACTTC
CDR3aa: CASSPTDSYEQYF

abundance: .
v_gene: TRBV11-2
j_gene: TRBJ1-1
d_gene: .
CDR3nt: TGTGCCAGCAGCTTAGCTCCCCTATGGCCGGGGAACACTGAAGCTTTCTTT
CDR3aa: CASSLAPLWPGNTEAFF

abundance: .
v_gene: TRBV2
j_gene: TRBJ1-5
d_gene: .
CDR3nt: TGTGCCAGCAGTGACAACAGGGAAGAGCCCCAGCATTTT
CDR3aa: CASSDNREEPQHF

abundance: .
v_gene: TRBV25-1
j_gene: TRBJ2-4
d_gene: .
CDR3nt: TGTGCCAGCAGTGAATTTGGCAGCGCGAAAAACATTCAGTACTTC
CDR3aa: CASSEFGSAKNIQYF

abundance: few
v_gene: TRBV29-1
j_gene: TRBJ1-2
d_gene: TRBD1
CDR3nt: TGCAGCGCGACGGGACAGGGGCAAAACTATGGCTACACCTTC
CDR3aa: CSATGQGQNYGYTF

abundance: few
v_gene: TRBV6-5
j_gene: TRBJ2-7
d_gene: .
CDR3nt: TGTGCCAGTAGGACAGAAGTCGCCTACGAGCAGTACTTC
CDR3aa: CASRTEVAYEQYF

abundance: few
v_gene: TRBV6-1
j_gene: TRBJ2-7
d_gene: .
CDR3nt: TGTGCCAGCAGTGACCTTGGTGGGCAGACCCTCGAGCAGTACTTC
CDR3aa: CASSDLGGQTLEQYF